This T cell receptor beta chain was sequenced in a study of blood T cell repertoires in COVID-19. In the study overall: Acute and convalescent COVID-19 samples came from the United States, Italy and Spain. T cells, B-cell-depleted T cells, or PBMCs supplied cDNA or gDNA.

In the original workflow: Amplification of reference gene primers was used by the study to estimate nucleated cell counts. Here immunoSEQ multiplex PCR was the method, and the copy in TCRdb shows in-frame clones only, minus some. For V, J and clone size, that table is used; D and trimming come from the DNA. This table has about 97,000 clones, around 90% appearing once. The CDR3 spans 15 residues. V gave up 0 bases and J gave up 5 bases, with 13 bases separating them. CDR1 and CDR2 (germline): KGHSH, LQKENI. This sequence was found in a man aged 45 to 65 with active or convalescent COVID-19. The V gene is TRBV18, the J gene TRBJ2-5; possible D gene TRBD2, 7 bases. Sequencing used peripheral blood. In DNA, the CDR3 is TGTGCCAGCTCACCACCGGGACCGGGGGGCGAGACCCAGTACTTC. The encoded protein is CASSPPGPGGETQYF.